The 15 T cell receptor beta chains reported below all come from one sample, sequenced in a study of regulatory T cells in long-lasting Graves disease. Stated time point: persistent/refractory GD, antithyroid drugs over 5 years with positive TRAb. Extracted PBMC RNA gave rise to the TCR library. Building the TCR beta libraries relied on iRepertoire HTBI primers, and CDR3 regions underwent Arm-PCR. TCRdb analysed the multiplex PCR reads with MiXCR anew, one entry per CDR3 protein. The table has hundreds of thousands of distinct CDR3 sequences, approximately 23% seen once; the top ten hold roughly 14%. Sequencing was performed on peripheral blood mononuclear cells (PBMCs), taken when the disease was refractory, from a patient treated with antithyroid drugs. The receptors were sampled from a female donor with Graves disease.

The chain is built from TRBV9 and TRBJ2-2, with D perhaps matching TRBD1 (6 bases). The V and J ends lost 3 bases and 6 bases respectively, with 18 bases between them. There are 16 residues in the CDR3. Germline V CDR1 and CDR2: SGDLS, YYNGEE. The CDR3, as DNA: TGTGCCAGCAGCGACGAAGGCAGGGGACCCCCCGGGGAGCTGTTTTTT. This sequence encodes CASSDEGRGPPGELFF.

This clonotype was counted a few times. The genes are TRBV14 and TRBJ1-1, with D possibly matching TRBD1 (5 bases). With 2 bases removed from V and 5 bases from J, the gap between germline ends came to 9 bases. The CDR3 contains 13 residues. Germline values: CDR1 SGHDN, CDR2 FVKESK. The CDR3 DNA reads as TGTGCCAGCAGCCAACAGAGGGGTACTGAAGCTTTCTTT. Translation gives CASSQQRGTEAFF.

The sample holds a few counts of this clonotype. V is TRBV20-1 and J is TRBJ2-2; D might be TRBD2 (6 bases). The CDR3 sequence is 13 residues long. The V and J ends lost 6 bases and 6 bases respectively, with 14 bases between them. Germline V lookup: CDR1 DFQATT, CDR2 SNEGSKA (reference sequence). The CDR3 reads CSATFGGSGELFF. The CDR3 nucleotides are TGCAGTGCCACGTTTGGGGGGTCCGGGGAGCTGTTTTTT.

The V call is TRBV12-3 or TRBV12-4, the J call TRBJ2-3, with 7 bases lining up with TRBD1. The CDR3 length is 14 residues. V was pared by 5 bases and J by 2 bases, with 4 bases of the junction left unmatched. In DNA form, the CDR3 reads TGTGCCAGCAGTCCCACAGGGGACACAGATACGCAGTATTTT. Its protein product is CASSPTGDTDTQYF.

This clonotype was counted many times. The rearrangement joins TRBV27 to TRBJ1-1; D unresolved. This CDR3 contains 14 residues. V lost 5 bases and J 7 bases, leaving 17 bases between the germline ends. Germline V gene data show CDR1 as MNHEY and CDR2 as SMNVEV (reference sequence). For the CDR3, the DNA is TGTGCCAGCAGTCCATTCTCCGCGGCAATTGAAGCTTTCTTT. It codes for CASSPFSAAIEAFF.

This clonotype came up once. This clone may be a read error of a much larger clone one base away. The J gene is TRBJ2-6, the V gene TRBV7-8; TRBD1 matches at 7 bases. There are 15 residues in the CDR3. Per germline, CDR1 SGHVS and CDR2 FQNEAQ. The DNA of the CDR3 is TGTGCCAGCAGCTGGGACAGCTCTGGGGCCAACGTCCCGACTTTC. Translated: CASSWDSSGANVPTF.

The sample holds many counts of this clonotype. The J gene is TRBJ2-7, the V gene TRBV3-1, with D tentatively TRBD2 (6 bases). The CDR3 runs to 12 residues. The ends were cut back, 3 bases at V and 3 bases at J, with 6 bases in the middle. Per the germline V gene, CDR1 is LGHDT and CDR2 is YNNKEL (reference sequence). The DNA of the CDR3 is TGTGCCAGCAGCCAGACTAGCTACGAGCAGTACTTC. Translating it yields CASSQTSYEQYF.

This clonotype was observed at least ten times. The CDR3 loop is CASRPQGRPNQPQHF. The DNA for the CDR3 is TGTGCCAGCAGACCACAGGGGCGACCCAATCAGCCCCAGCATTTT. The V and J genes are TRBV28 and TRBJ1-5; 7 positions agree with TRBD1. The CDR3 is 15 amino acids. Germline values: CDR1 MDHEN, CDR2 SYDVKM. J gave up 3 bases and V 6 bases, and 8 bases lay outside the gene matches.

This clonotype was counted ten times or more. The chain uses TRBV27 and TRBJ1-2; no definite D call. The CDR3 runs 13 residues. Germline CDR1 MNHEY, CDR2 SMNVEV (reference sequence). Trimming took 0 bases from V and 6 from J, leaving 8 bases between them. The CDR3 spells CASSLSGSDGYTF. The CDR3 coding sequence is TGTGCCAGCAGTTTATCAGGTTCCGATGGCTACACCTTC.

This clonotype was counted only a few times. This chain links TRBV3-1 with TRBJ2-2, with 12 bases fitting TRBD2. The V gene's germline CDR1 is LGHDT and CDR2 YNNKEL (reference sequence). The CDR3 is 15 residues long. J lost 6 bases, V lost 6 bases, and 5 bases had no gene match. The CDR3 DNA follows: TGTGCCAGCAGACTACTAGCGGGGGGTGCCGGGGAGCTGTTTTTT. This codes for CASRLLAGGAGELFF.

The sample holds a few counts of this clonotype. V usage is TRBV7-9 and J usage is TRBJ2-7, with D tentatively TRBD1 or TRBD2 (7 bases each). The CDR3 runs to 13 residues. Trimming shortened V by 5 bases and J by 6 bases, and 14 bases separated the two germline ends. Germline CDR1 SEHNR, CDR2 FQNEAQ (reference sequence). As DNA, the CDR3 is TGTGCCAGCAGCCCCAGGGGGGGTCCCGAGCAGTACTTC. This translates into CASSPRGGPEQYF.

This clonotype was observed at least ten times. The chain couples TRBV5-1 to TRBJ2-7; D uncertain. CDR1 is SGHRS and CDR2 is YFSETQ in the germline V gene. The CDR3 consists of 14 residues. The V and J ends lost 0 bases and 1 base respectively, with 8 bases between them. The CDR3 DNA sequence: TGCGCCAGCAGCTTGGAAGGGAATTCCTACGAGCAGTACTTC. It encodes CASSLEGNSYEQYF. The entire variable domain, with the rest obtained from reference TRBV5-1 and TRBJ2-7, is as follows: KAGVTQTPRYLIKTRGQQVTLSCSPISGHRSVSWYQQTPGQGLQFLFEYFSETQRNKGNFPGRFSGRQFSNSRSEMNVSTLELGDSALYLCASSLEGNSYEQYFGPGTRLTVT.

At least ten counts were recorded for this clonotype. This sequence joins TRBV7-8 and TRBJ2-7; 7 nucleotides line up with TRBD2. The CDR3 has 15 amino acids. The V gene's germline CDR1 is SGHVS and CDR2 FQNEAQ. V lost 3 bases and J lost 2; bases outside the gene matches: 7. The CDR3: CASSLEVAGTYEQYF. The CDR3 coding sequence is TGTGCCAGCAGCTTGGAGGTAGCGGGTACCTACGAGCAGTACTTC.

V gene TRBV7-9 combines with J gene TRBJ2-4, with 9 nucleotides matching TRBD1. The length of the CDR3 is 13 residues. V shed 6 bases, J shed 6 bases, and the junction held 3 bases outside the gene matches. Germline CDR1 reads SEHNR; CDR2 reads FQNEAQ (reference sequence). CDR3: CASRPGQGNIQYF. CDR3 coding DNA: TGTGCCAGCAGACCGGGACAGGGAAACATTCAGTACTTC.

This clonotype was seen a handful of times. This chain joins TRBV6-1 and TRBJ1-3; D not certain. The germline V gene has CDR1 MNHNS and CDR2 SASEGT. The V and J ends lost 6 bases and 0 bases respectively, with 9 bases between them. The CDR3 has 14 residues. The CDR3 spells CASRKAFSGNTIYF. CDR3 sequence (DNA): TGTGCCAGCAGGAAAGCTTTCTCTGGAAACACCATATATTTT.